Only one count was recorded for the clone carrying this T cell receptor beta chain. This sample is drawn from a study of cytomegalovirus exposure and HLA in healthy donors. The PCR had 60 Vbeta and 13 Jbeta primers. Some clones are missing from TCRdb's copy, which holds only in-frame ones; the method was immunoSEQ multiplex PCR. The table includes over 130,000 clones, about four fifths detected once. CDR1 is SEHNR, CDR2 FQNEAQ, per germline (reference sequence). CDR3 length: 15 amino acids. The V end lost 2 bases, the J end lost 6 bases, and 17 bases lay between the germline ends. The genes are TRBV7-9 and TRBJ2-7, with D perhaps matching TRBD2 (6 bases). The sequenced sample consisted of PBMCs. The TCR originated in a human donor in good health. The CDR3 is CASSLTGTPSAEQYF. As DNA, the CDR3 is TGTGCCAGCAGCTTAACTGGGACTCCCTCGGCCGAGCAGTACTTC.